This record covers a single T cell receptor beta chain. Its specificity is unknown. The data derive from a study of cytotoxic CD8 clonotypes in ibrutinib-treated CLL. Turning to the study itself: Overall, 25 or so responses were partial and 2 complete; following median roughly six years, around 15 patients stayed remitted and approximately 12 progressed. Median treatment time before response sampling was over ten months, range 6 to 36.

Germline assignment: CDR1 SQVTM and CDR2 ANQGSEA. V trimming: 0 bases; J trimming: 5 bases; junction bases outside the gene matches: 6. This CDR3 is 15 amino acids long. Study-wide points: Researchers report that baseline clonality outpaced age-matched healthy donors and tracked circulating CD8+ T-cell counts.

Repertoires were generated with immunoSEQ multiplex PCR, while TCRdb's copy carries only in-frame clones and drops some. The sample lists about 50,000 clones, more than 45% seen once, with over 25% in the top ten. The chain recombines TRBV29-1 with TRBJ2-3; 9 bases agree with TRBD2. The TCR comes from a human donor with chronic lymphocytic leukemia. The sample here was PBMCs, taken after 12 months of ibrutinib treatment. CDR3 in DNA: TGCAGCGTTGAAGACTTGCGGGAGGGCCGAGATACGCAGTATTTT. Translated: CSVEDLREGRDTQYF.